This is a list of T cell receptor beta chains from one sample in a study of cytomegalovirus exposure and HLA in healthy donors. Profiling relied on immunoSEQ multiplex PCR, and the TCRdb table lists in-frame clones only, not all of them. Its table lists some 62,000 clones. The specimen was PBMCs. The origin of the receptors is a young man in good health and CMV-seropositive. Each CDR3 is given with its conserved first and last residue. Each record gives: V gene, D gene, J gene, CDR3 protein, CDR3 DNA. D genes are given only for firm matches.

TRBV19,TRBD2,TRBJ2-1,CASSSSGVSSYNEQFF,TGTGCCAGTAGTTCTAGCGGGGTGAGCTCCTACAATGAGCAGTTCTTC
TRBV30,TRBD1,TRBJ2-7,CAWGTGGYEQYF,TGTGCCTGGGGGACAGGGGGCTACGAGCAGTACTTC
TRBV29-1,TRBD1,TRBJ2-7,CSVEGQGVYEQYF,TGCAGCGTTGAAGGACAGGGGGTCTACGAGCAGTACTTC
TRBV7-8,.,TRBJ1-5,CASSLAGAPNGQPQHF,TGTGCCAGCAGCTTAGCTGGGGCACCTAACGGTCAGCCCCAGCATTTT
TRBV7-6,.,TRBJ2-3,CASSLVGGQDTQYF,TGTGCCAGCAGCTTAGTTGGGGGCCAAGATACGCAGTATTTT
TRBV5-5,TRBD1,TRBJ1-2,CASSLETGGAIGYTF,TGTGCCAGCAGCTTGGAGACAGGGGGCGCCATTGGCTACACCTTC
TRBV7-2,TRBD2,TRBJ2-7,CASSVTSGTPYEQYF,TGTGCCAGCAGCGTGACTAGCGGGACCCCTTACGAGCAGTACTTC
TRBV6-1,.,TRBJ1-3,CASSEAAGSGNTIYF,TGTGCCAGCAGTGAAGCAGCAGGGTCGGGAAACACCATATATTTT
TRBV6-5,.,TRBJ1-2,CASRSGAGYTF,TGTGCCAGCAGATCAGGGGCGGGCTACACCTTC
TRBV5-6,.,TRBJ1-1,CASSLVQGEAFF,TGTGCCAGCAGCTTGGTACAGGGTGAAGCTTTCTTT
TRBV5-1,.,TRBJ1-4,CASSLALGEGEKLFF,TGCGCCAGCAGCTTGGCTCTGGGAGAGGGTGAAAAACTGTTTTTT
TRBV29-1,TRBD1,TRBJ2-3,CSVGERTGSDTQYF,TGCAGCGTTGGGGAGAGGACAGGGTCAGATACGCAGTATTTT
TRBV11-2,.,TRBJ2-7,CASSHNNEQYF,TGTGCCAGCAGCCACAACAACGAGCAGTACTTC
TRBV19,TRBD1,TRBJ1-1,CASSGGDRDTEAFF,TGTGCCAGTAGTGGGGGGGACAGGGACACTGAAGCTTTCTTT
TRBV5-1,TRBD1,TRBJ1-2,CASRKPLSGGGNYGYTF,TGCGCCAGCAGGAAGCCGTTGTCAGGGGGTGGTAACTATGGCTACACCTTC
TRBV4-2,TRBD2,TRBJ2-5,CASSQDPGLAVKETQYF,TGTGCCAGCAGCCAAGATCCAGGACTAGCGGTAAAAGAGACCCAGTACTTC
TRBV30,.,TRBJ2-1,CAGTRGGGALGEQFF,TGTGCCGGGACCCGGGGAGGGGGGGCCCTGGGTGAGCAGTTCTTC
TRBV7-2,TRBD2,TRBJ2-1,CASSTSRGGEQFF,TGTGCCAGCAGCACCAGTCGGGGGGGTGAGCAGTTCTTC
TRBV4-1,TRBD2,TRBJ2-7,CASSQDSLLAGGRYEQYF,TGCGCCAGCAGCCAAGATAGCTTACTAGCGGGAGGACGATACGAGCAGTACTTC
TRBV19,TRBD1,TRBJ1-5,CASSLGARGDQPQHF,TGTGCCAGTAGCCTGGGAGCCAGGGGGGACCAGCCCCAGCATTTT
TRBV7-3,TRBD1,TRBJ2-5,CASSLTGEETQYF,TGTGCCAGCAGCTTGACAGGGGAAGAGACCCAGTACTTC
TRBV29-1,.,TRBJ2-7,CSVERDTPTYEQYF,TGCAGCGTTGAAAGGGACACTCCCACCTACGAGCAGTACTTC
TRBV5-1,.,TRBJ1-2,CASSLVAGDGYTF,TGCGCCAGCAGCTTGGTGGCAGGGGATGGCTACACCTTC
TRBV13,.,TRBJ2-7,CASSYAGLIYEQYF,TGTGCCAGCAGCTACGCGGGGCTGATATACGAGCAGTACTTC
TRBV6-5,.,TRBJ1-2,CASAVQGNYGYTF,TGTGCCAGCGCCGTCCAGGGAAACTATGGCTACACCTTC
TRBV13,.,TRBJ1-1,CASSLTGVAEAFF,TGTGCCAGCAGCTTAACAGGTGTCGCTGAAGCTTTCTTT
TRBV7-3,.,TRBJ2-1,CASSLAGRNNEQFF,TGTGCCAGCAGCTTAGCAGGGCGCAACAATGAGCAGTTCTTC
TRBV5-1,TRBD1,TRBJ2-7,CASSLGQGLREQYF,TGCGCCAGCAGCTTGGGACAGGGTTTACGCGAGCAGTACTTC
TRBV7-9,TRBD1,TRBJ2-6,CASSTRTGGAYGANVLTF,TGTGCCAGCAGCACACGAACAGGGGGCGCTTATGGGGCCAACGTCCTGACTTTC
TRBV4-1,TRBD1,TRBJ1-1,CASSLGQGRTEAFF,TGCGCCAGCAGCCTGGGACAGGGGAGGACTGAAGCTTTCTTT
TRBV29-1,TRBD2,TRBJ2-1,CSVAGSGRGGEQFF,TGCAGCGTTGCTGGTAGCGGGAGGGGGGGTGAGCAGTTCTTC
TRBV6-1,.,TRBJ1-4,CASREVAGSEKLFF,TGTGCCAGCAGAGAAGTAGCGGGGTCTGAAAAACTGTTTTTT
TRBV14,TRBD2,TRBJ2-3,CASSPYWGASGSGGTDTQYF,TGTGCCAGCAGCCCCTACTGGGGGGCTAGCGGGAGTGGTGGCACAGATACGCAGTATTTT
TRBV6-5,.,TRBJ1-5,CASSLQGLNNQPQHF,TGTGCCAGCAGTCTTCAGGGACTCAACAATCAGCCCCAGCATTTT
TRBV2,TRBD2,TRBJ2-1,CASSDTGQREGWNEQFF,TGTGCCAGCAGCGACACAGGCCAGCGGGAGGGCTGGAATGAGCAGTTCTTC
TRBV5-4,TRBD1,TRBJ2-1,CASSLGGQGNEQFF,TGTGCCAGCAGCTTGGGGGGACAGGGCAATGAGCAGTTCTTC
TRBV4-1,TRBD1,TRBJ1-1,CASSQQDRGQAFF,TGCGCCAGCAGCCAGCAGGACAGGGGGCAAGCTTTCTTT
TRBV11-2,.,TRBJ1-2,CASSLGDYGYTF,TGTGCCAGCAGCTTAGGCGACTATGGCTACACCTTC
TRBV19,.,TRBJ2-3,CASSQGITDTQYF,TGTGCCAGTAGTCAGGGTATAACAGATACGCAGTATTTT
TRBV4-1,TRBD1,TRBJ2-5,CASSQVFRQGQETQYF,TGCGCCAGCAGCCAAGTTTTCCGACAGGGACAAGAGACCCAGTACTTC
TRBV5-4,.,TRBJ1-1,CASSFSKSTEAFF,TGTGCCAGCAGCTTCTCTAAGAGCACTGAAGCTTTCTTT
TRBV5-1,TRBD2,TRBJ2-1,CASRNKPGLAVNNEQFF,TGCGCCAGCAGAAATAAACCGGGACTAGCGGTTAACAATGAGCAGTTCTTC
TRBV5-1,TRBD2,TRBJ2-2,CASSLMGLEAGELFF,TGCGCCAGCAGCTTAATGGGACTAGAGGCCGGGGAGCTGTTTTTT
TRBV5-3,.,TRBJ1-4,CARSLRGGYEKLFF,TGTGCCAGAAGCTTGCGGGGGGGTTATGAAAAACTGTTTTTT
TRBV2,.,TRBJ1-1,CASSQFGTGANTEDFF,.
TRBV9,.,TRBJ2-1,CASSVGQSSYNEQFF,TGTGCCAGCAGCGTTGGACAGAGCTCCTACAATGAGCAGTTCTTC
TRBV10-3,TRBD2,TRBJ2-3,CAISSGEGVDTQYF,TGTGCCATCTCTAGCGGGGAGGGAGTAGATACGCAGTATTTT
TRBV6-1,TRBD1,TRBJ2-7,CASRWTGEIYEQYF,TGTGCCAGCCGATGGACAGGGGAAATCTACGAGCAGTACTTC
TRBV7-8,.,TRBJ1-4,CASSLGGRINEKLFF,TGTGCCAGCAGCTTAGGAGGGCGGATTAATGAAAAACTGTTTTTT
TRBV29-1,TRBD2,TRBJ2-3,CSVTSGIDTQYF,TGCAGCGTTACTAGCGGGATAGATACGCAGTATTTT
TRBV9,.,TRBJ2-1,CASSGGGQPSDNEQFF,TGTGCCAGCAGCGGGGGGGGACAACCCTCCGACAATGAGCAGTTCTTC
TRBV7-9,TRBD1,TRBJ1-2,CASSPRDRDVYGYTF,TGTGCCAGCAGCCCTAGGGACAGGGACGTCTATGGCTACACCTTC
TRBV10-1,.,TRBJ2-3,CASSDFRADTQYF,TGCGCCAGCAGTGATTTCAGGGCAGATACGCAGTATTTT
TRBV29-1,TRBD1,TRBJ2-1,CSVGAGGLLRSDNEQFF,TGCAGCGTTGGGGCAGGGGGTCTATTAAGGTCCGACAATGAGCAGTTCTTC